This is a list of T cell receptor beta chains from one sample in a study of regulatory T cells in long-lasting Graves disease. TCRdb called the multiplex PCR reads again in MiXCR, with one record for every CDR3 protein. The sample contains 400,000 to 550,000 distinct CDR3 sequences, 14% to 15% of which appear only once. The same sample was also studied in work on T cells in Graves' hyperthyroidism and ophthalmopathy.

Here the sequenced sample was peripheral blood mononuclear cells (PBMCs), taken at new diagnosis, from a patient treated with antithyroid drugs. The receptors were sampled from a woman under 40 with Graves disease. Each CDR3 is given with its conserved first and last residue. The D gene is left open where the match is weak. The size entry is marked missing in some rows and otherwise reads once, few, many or a size class.

size	J	V	D	CDR3	DNA
many	TRBJ1-3	TRBV30	NA	CAWKAGHSGNTIYF	TGTGCCTGGAAGGCAGGGCACTCTGGAAACACCATATATTTT
many	TRBJ1-2	TRBV2	TRBD1	CASSADRGYGYTF	TGTGCCAGCAGTGCGGACAGGGGCTATGGCTACACCTTC
NA	TRBJ1-2	TRBV5-1	TRBD1	CASSLGGTGAYGYTF	TGCGCCAGCAGCTTGGGAGGGACAGGTGCCTATGGCTACACCTTC
once	TRBJ2-1	TRBV4-1	NA	CASSHEGTSSYNEQFF	TGCGCCAGCAGCCATGAAGGCACTAGCTCCTACAATGAGCAGTTCTTC
few	TRBJ1-5	TRBV2	NA	CASSRQGTLSNQPQHF	TGTGCCAGCAGTCGTCAGGGGACCCTTAGCAATCAGCCCCAGCATTTT
many	TRBJ1-5	TRBV6-1	NA	CAAWGVGQPQHF	TGTGCCGCCTGGGGGGTCGGTCAGCCCCAGCATTTT
NA	TRBJ2-4	TRBV7-2	NA	CASSLVGLGTKNIQYF	TGTGCCAGCAGCTTAGTGGGGCTAGGAACCAAAAACATTCAGTACTTC
few	TRBJ1-3	TRBV13	NA	CASSRRDTIYF	TGTGCCAGCAGCCGCCGGGACACCATATATTTT
many	TRBJ2-7	TRBV12-3/TRBV12-4	NA	CASSRDLLRGSYEQYF	TGTGCCAGCAGTCGAGACCTGCTACGCGGCAGCTACGAGCAGTACTTC
few	TRBJ2-1	TRBV7-2	NA	CASSRPDRNEQFF	TGTGCCAGCAGCCGCCCGGACCGCAATGAGCAGTTCTTC